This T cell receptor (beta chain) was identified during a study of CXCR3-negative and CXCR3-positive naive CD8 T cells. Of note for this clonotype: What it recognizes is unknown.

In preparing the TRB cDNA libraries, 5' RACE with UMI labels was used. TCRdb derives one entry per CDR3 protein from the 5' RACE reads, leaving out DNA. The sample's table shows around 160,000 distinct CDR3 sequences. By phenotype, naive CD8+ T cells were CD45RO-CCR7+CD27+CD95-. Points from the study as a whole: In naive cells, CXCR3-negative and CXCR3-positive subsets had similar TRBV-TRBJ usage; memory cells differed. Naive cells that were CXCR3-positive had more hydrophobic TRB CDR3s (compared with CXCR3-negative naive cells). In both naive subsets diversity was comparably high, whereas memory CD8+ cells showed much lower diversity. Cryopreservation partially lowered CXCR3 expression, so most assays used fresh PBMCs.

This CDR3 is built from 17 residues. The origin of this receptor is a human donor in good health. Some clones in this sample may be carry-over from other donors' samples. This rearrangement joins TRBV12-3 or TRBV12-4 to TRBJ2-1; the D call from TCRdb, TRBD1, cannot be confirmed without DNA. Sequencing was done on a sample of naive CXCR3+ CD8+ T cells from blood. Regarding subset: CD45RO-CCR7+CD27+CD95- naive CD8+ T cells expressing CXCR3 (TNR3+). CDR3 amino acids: CASSFFGNVGSTDEQFF.